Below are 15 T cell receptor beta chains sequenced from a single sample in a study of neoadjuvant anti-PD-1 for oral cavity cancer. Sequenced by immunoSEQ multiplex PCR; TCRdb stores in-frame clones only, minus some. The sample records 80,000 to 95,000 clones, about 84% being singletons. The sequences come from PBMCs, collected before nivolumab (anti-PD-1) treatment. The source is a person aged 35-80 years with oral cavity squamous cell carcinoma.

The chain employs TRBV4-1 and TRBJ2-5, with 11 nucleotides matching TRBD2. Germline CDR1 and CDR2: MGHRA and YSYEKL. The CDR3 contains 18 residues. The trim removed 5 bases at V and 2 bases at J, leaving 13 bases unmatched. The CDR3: CASSEVVAGGPNQETQYF. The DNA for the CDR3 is TGCGCCAGCAGCGAAGTTGTAGCGGGAGGGCCAAATCAAGAGACCCAGTACTTC.

CDR3 sequence (DNA): TGTGCCAGCAGTGAAGAGGGACTAGCCCAATCTAGGAGCACAGATACGCAGTATTTT. Amino acid sequence: CASSEEGLAQSRSTDTQYF. The chain links TRBV2 to TRBJ2-3; 9 nucleotides align to TRBD2. With V trimmed by 1 base and J by 0 bases, 11 bases remained unmatched. The CDR3 runs 19 residues. Germline CDR1 and CDR2: SNHLY and FYNNEI.

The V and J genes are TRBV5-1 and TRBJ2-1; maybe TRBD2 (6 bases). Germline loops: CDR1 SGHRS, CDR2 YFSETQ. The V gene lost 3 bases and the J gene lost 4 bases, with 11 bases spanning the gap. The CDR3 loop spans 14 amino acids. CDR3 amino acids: CASSSGTRYNEQFF. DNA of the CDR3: TGCGCCAGCAGCTCCGGGACTCGGTACAATGAGCAGTTCTTC.

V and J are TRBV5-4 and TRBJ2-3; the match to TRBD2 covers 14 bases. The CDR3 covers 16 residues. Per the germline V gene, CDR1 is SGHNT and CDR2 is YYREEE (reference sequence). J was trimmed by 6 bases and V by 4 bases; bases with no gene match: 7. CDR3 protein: CASSVPGLAGADTQYF. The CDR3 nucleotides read TGTGCCAGCAGCGTACCGGGACTAGCGGGAGCCGATACGCAGTATTTT.

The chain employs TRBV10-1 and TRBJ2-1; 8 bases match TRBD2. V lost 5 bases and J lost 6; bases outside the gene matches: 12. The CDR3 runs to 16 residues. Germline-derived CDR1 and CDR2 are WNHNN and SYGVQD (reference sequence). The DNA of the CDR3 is TGCGCCAGCAGTCTTAGCGGGACCTTCATCGGCAATGAGCAGTTCTTC. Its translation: CASSLSGTFIGNEQFF.

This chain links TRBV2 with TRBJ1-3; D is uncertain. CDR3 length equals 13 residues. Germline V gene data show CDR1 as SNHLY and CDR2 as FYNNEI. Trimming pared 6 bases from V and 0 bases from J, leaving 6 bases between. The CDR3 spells CASRVFSGNTIYF. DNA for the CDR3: TGTGCCAGCAGGGTCTTCTCTGGAAACACCATATATTTT.

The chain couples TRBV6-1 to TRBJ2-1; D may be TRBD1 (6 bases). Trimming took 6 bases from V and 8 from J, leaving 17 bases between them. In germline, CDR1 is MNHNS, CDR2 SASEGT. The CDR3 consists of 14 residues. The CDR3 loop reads CASSARDIMDEQFF. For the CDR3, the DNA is TGTGCCAGCAGCGCCCGGGACATTATGGATGAGCAGTTCTTC.

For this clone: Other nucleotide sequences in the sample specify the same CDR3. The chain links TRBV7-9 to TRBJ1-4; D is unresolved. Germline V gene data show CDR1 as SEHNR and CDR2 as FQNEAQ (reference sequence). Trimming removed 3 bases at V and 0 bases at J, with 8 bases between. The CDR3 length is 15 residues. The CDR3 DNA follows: TGTGCCAGCAGCTTTCCATCGACAACTAATGAAAAACTGTTTTTT. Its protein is CASSFPSTTNEKLFF.

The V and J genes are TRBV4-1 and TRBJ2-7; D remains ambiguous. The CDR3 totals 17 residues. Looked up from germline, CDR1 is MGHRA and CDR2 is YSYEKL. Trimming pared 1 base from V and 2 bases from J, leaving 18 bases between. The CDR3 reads CASSQALGKTGAYEQYF. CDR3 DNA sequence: TGCGCCAGCAGCCAAGCCCTTGGGAAAACGGGCGCCTACGAGCAGTACTTC.

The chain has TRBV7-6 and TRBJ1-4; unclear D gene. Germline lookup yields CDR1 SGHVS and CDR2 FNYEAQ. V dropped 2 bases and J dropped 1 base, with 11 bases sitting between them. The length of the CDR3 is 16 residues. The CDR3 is CASSLNQRGTNEKLFF. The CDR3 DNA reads TGTGCCAGCAGCTTAAATCAGCGGGGAACTAATGAAAAACTGTTTTTT.

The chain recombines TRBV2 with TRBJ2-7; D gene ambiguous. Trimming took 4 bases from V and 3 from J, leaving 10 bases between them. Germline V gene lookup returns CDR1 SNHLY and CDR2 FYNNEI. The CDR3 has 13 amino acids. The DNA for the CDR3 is TGTGCCAGCAGTGGTGACATGAACTACGAGCAGTACTTC. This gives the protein CASSGDMNYEQYF.

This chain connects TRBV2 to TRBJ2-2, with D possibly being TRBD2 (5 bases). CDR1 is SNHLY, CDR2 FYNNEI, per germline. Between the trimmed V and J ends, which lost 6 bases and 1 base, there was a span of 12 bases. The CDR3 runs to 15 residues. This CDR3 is CASRSGSQNTGELFF. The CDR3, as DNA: TGTGCCAGCAGATCGGGATCGCAGAACACCGGGGAGCTGTTTTTT.

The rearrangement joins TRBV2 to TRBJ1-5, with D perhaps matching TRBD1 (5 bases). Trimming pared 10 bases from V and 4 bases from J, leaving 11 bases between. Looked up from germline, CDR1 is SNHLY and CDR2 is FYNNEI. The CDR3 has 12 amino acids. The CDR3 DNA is TGTGCCACCTCCCGACAGAATCAGCCCCAGCATTTT. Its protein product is CATSRQNQPQHF.

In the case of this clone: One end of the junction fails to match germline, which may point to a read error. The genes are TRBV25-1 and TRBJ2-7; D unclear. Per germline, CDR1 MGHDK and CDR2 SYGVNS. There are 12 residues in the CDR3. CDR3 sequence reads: CASSVGGFSTNF. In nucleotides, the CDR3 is TGTGCCAGCAGTGTGGGCGGCTTCTCAACCAACTTC.

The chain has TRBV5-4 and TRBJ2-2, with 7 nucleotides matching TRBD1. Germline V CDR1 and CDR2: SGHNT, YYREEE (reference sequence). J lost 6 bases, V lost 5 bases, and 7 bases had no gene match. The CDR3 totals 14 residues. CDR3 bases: TGTGCCAGCAGGTTTCTAGGGGGCCCCGGGGAGCTGTTTTTT. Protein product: CASRFLGGPGELFF.